The 13 T cell receptor beta chains listed next were all sequenced from one sample in a study of blood T cells in healthy people across ages. Sample-barcoded 5' priming and a J-beta primer mix drove a second PCR of 7 to 11 cycles. Via MiXCR, TCRdb re-called the 5' RACE reads, giving one row per CDR3 protein. The profile covers about 730,000 distinct CDR3 sequences, with roughly 43% appearing a single time and 20% to 25% taken by the ten largest. Material: blood. These receptors were collected from a woman aged 60-75 years in good health.

This chain uses TRBV9 with TRBJ2-1; D is possibly TRBD1 (6 bases). Trimming removed 0 bases from V and 0 bases from J, with 16 bases in between. The CDR3 length is 18 residues. Germline V gene sequence: CDR1 SGDLS, CDR2 YYNGEE. The CDR3 is CASSVGSGDRGSYNEQFF. CDR3 coding DNA: TGTGCCAGCAGCGTAGGTTCAGGGGATCGGGGCTCCTACAATGAGCAGTTCTTC.

V and J are TRBV7-3 and TRBJ2-1, with 7 nucleotides matching TRBD2. The V gene's germline CDR1 is SGHTA and CDR2 FQGTGA. This CDR3 comprises 15 residues. V lost 5 bases to trimming and J lost 4 bases; unmatched junction nucleotides: 8. The DNA of the CDR3 is TGTGCCAGCAGCGCTTCTAGCGGTGCTTACAATGAGCAGTTCTTC. Amino acids: CASSASSGAYNEQFF. Combining the CDR3 with reference TRBV7-3 and TRBJ2-1 gives the whole variable domain GAGVSQTPSNKVTEKGKYVELRCDPISGHTALYWYRQSLGQGPEFLIYFQGTGAADDSGLPNDRFFAVRPEGSVSTLKIQRTERGDSAVYLCASSASSGAYNEQFFGPGTRLTVL.

This rearrangement joins TRBV5-1 to TRBJ1-1; 8 nucleotides agree with TRBD1. The CDR3 spans 13 residues. V dropped 7 bases and J dropped 1; count of bases not matched to a gene: 3. CDR1 and CDR2 (germline): SGHRS, YFSETQ. The CDR3, as DNA: TGCGCCAGCGGGGACAGGACGAACACTGAAGCTTTCTTT. Its translation: CASGDRTNTEAFF.

This chain connects TRBV5-1 to TRBJ1-2; TRBD1 aligns across 11 bases. The CDR3 spans 14 residues. V lost 7 bases and J lost 6; bases outside the gene matches: 8. From germline, CDR1 is SGHRS and CDR2 YFSETQ. CDR3 amino acids: CASSAGQGVDGYTF. CDR3 nucleotides: TGCGCCAGCTCGGCGGGACAGGGGGTTGATGGCTACACCTTC. The whole variable domain, filled in from reference TRBV5-1 and TRBJ1-2, reads KAGVTQTPRYLIKTRGQQVTLSCSPISGHRSVSWYQQTPGQGLQFLFEYFSETQRNKGNFPGRFSGRQFSNSRSEMNVSTLELGDSALYLCASSAGQGVDGYTFGSGTRLTVV.

The J gene is TRBJ2-7, the V gene TRBV3-1, with 7 bases fitting TRBD2. The length of the CDR3 is 14 residues. J gave up 0 bases and V 4 bases, and 3 bases lay outside the gene matches. From germline, CDR1 is LGHDT and CDR2 YNNKEL (reference sequence). The CDR3 loop reads CASSPSGISYEQYF. In DNA, the CDR3 is TGTGCCAGCAGCCCGAGCGGGATCTCCTACGAGCAGTACTTC.

The chain combines TRBV7-9 with TRBJ2-3; no reliable D call. Germline CDR1 reads SEHNR; CDR2 reads FQNEAQ (reference sequence). The CDR3 extends over 14 amino acids. With 5 bases removed from V and 1 base from J, the gap between germline ends came to 10 bases. CDR3 DNA: TGTGCCAGCAGCGTCAGTGAAGGCACAGATACGCAGTATTTT. Residues: CASSVSEGTDTQYF.

A remark on this clonotype: With a much larger clone just one base away, this may be a read error. The chain carries TRBV7-6 and TRBJ2-7, with D perhaps TRBD2 (6 bases). Germline V gene data show CDR1 as SGHVS and CDR2 as FNYEAQ. V lost 4 bases, J lost 6 bases, and 13 bases lay in between. The length of the CDR3 is 13 residues. The CDR3 coding sequence is TGTGCCAGCAGCTCCTCCCAGGGAGGCGAGCAGTACTTC. Translating gives CASSSSQGGEQYF.

This rearrangement joins TRBV4-3 to TRBJ1-6; 9 bases agree with TRBD1. Germline CDR1 LGHNA, CDR2 YSLEER. The J segment lost 8 bases and the V segment lost 2 bases, leaving 1 base of the junction unmatched. The CDR3 consists of 14 residues. This CDR3 is CASSQWDRDSPLHF. The CDR3 DNA reads TGCGCCAGCAGCCAATGGGACAGGGATTCACCCCTCCACTTT.

This chain connects TRBV5-1 to TRBJ2-5; 8 bases fit TRBD2. Germline values: CDR1 SGHRS, CDR2 YFSETQ. Trimming removed 5 bases from V and 3 bases from J; junction bases left unmatched: 6. The CDR3 is 14 residues long. The chain's CDR3 is CASRPGGAEETQYF. CDR3 DNA: TGCGCCAGCAGACCCGGGGGGGCCGAAGAGACCCAGTACTTC.

V and J are TRBV4-2 and TRBJ2-7, with TRBD2 matching 7 bases. This CDR3 contains 14 residues. The germline CDR1 and CDR2 sequences are LGHNA and YNFKEQ. The V and J ends lost 0 bases and 3 bases, in that order; junction bases with no gene match: 2. CDR3 coding DNA: TGTGCCAGCAGCCAAGATTGGGGGGGCTACGAGCAGTACTTC. This translates into CASSQDWGGYEQYF.

The chain combines TRBV14 with TRBJ2-1; the D gene is possibly TRBD2 (5 bases). Trimming shortened V by 6 bases and J by 5 bases, and 17 bases separated the two germline ends. The germline CDR1 and CDR2 sequences are SGHDN and FVKESK. The CDR3 is made up of 15 amino acids. In nucleotides, the CDR3 is TGTGCCAGCAGTCCCTCCGATACGCGGGACAATGAGCAGTTCTTC. This codes for CASSPSDTRDNEQFF.

In this sample, this clonotype turned up many times. CDR3 loop: CAISEGTSGNTYEQYF. The CDR3 bases are TGTGCCATCAGTGAAGGGACTAGCGGGAATACCTACGAGCAGTACTTC. The chain combines TRBV10-3 with TRBJ2-7, with 13 bases matching TRBD2. After removal of 3 bases from V and 2 bases from J, the junction contained 4 bases not matched to a gene. The CDR3 contains 16 residues. The germline gives CDR1 ENHRY, CDR2 SYGVKD.

The V call is TRBV12-1, the J call TRBJ1-5. TRBV12-1 is a pseudogene segment. The CDR3 spans 16 residues. The CDR3: CASSSLSGEDNQPQHF. The CDR3 nucleotides read TGTGCCAGCAGCTCCCTATCTGGGGAGGACAATCAGCCCCAGCATTTT.